Presented here are 18 T cell receptor beta chains from one specimen sequenced in a study of blood T cells in healthy people across ages. Next came a second PCR, run for about 6 to 12 cycles, which used a sample-barcoded 5' primer along with a J-beta primer mix. TCRdb recomputed calls from the 5' RACE reads with MiXCR, one row per CDR3 protein. The table has roughly 700,000 distinct CDR3 sequences, approximately 29% seen once. Sample: blood. These receptor sequences come from a woman older than 75 in good health.

This clonotype came up many times. The chain has TRBV20-1 and TRBJ2-3; D assignment may be TRBD1 or TRBD2 (5 bases each). The CDR3 is made up of 15 amino acids. The V gene lost 5 bases and the J gene lost 2 bases, with 17 bases spanning the gap. The germline V gene has CDR1 DFQATT and CDR2 SNEGSKA (reference sequence). This chain's CDR3 is CSAVPGPPITDTQYF. The CDR3 DNA follows: TGCAGTGCTGTCCCGGGACCCCCCATCACAGATACGCAGTATTTT.

A word on this clonotype: The conserved phenylalanine or tryptophan is not found at the CDR3 terminus, so this likely reflects a read error. The rearrangement joins TRBV5-4 to TRBJ2-5; D may be TRBD1 or TRBD2 (6 bases each). Germline V gene sequence: CDR1 SGHNT, CDR2 YYREEE (reference sequence). The germline V and J ends were trimmed by 5 bases and 9 bases, with 20 bases remaining between them. This CDR3 contains 14 residues. CDR3 in amino acids: CASRSPGGQEPQYC. In DNA, the CDR3 is TGTGCCAGCAGGTCACCTGGGGGGCAGGAGCCCCAGTACTGC.

Many counts were recorded for this clonotype. The chain has TRBV3-1 and TRBJ1-1; D is unresolved. Trimming removed 4 bases from V and 3 bases from J, with 9 bases in between. This CDR3 comprises 13 residues. Looked up from germline, CDR1 is LGHDT and CDR2 is YNNKEL (reference sequence). The CDR3 protein is CASSPTSDTEAFF. As DNA, the CDR3 is TGTGCCAGCAGCCCGACTTCGGACACTGAAGCTTTCTTT.

The V call is TRBV5-1, the J call TRBJ2-2; 7 bases line up with TRBD1. The V and J ends lost 4 bases and 6 bases, in that order; junction bases with no gene match: 6. Germline CDR1 and CDR2: SGHRS and YFSETQ. The CDR3 has 14 amino acids. As DNA, the CDR3 is TGCGCCAGCAGCCGCCTGACAGGGCCCGGGGAGCTGTTTTTT. The encoded protein is CASSRLTGPGELFF.

This clonotype was observed a few times. The genes are TRBV5-5 and TRBJ2-4; D possibly corresponds to TRBD2 (6 bases). The closer fit of TRBJ2-7 to the DNA end suggests the J call may be wrong. Germline CDR1 reads SGHKS; CDR2 reads YYEKEE (reference sequence). The CDR3 covers 13 residues. CDR3: CASSSEGGYEQYF. As DNA, the CDR3 is TGTGCCAGCAGCTCGGAGGGCGGCTACGAGCAGTACTTC.

This chain links TRBV4-1 with TRBJ1-6, with unresolved D. V was trimmed by 4 bases and J by 3 bases, leaving 13 bases between them. CDR3 length: 16 residues. Germline V gene data show CDR1 as MGHRA and CDR2 as YSYEKL. The CDR3 reads CASSRGSGVYNSPLHF. CDR3 nucleotides: TGCGCCAGCAGCCGCGGATCGGGAGTCTATAATTCACCCCTCCACTTT.

The table lists this clonotype with many counts. The chain joins TRBV5-1 to TRBJ1-1; a weak D match, TRBD1 (5 bases). Germline assignment: CDR1 SGHRS and CDR2 YFSETQ. This CDR3 region has 15 residues. Deletions cut 4 bases from V and 1 base from J, with 14 bases between. In DNA form, the CDR3 reads TGCGCCAGCAGCCCGATGGGGACGGAGAACACTGAAGCTTTCTTT. This sequence encodes CASSPMGTENTEAFF.

This clonotype has just a few counts. V usage is TRBV4-2 and J usage is TRBJ2-5; D unresolved. Trimming stripped 1 base from V and 3 bases from J, with 12 bases between. This CDR3 comprises 15 residues. The germline gives CDR1 LGHNA, CDR2 YNFKEQ. The CDR3 here is CASSQGYSGEETQYF. The CDR3 DNA sequence: TGTGCCAGCAGCCAAGGGTACAGTGGAGAAGAGACCCAGTACTTC.

This chain joins TRBV10-3 and TRBJ2-3, with 9 bases identical to TRBD1. Looked up from germline, CDR1 is ENHRY and CDR2 is SYGVKD. CDR3 size: 15 residues. V gave up 4 bases and J gave up 2 bases; unmatched junction bases: 4. As DNA, the CDR3 is TGTGCCATCAGTGGGACAGGGGCCTACACAGATACGCAGTATTTT. This codes for CAISGTGAYTDTQYF.

The V gene is TRBV6-5, the J gene TRBJ2-7; D is ambiguous. Trimming removed 5 bases at V and 6 bases at J, with 23 bases between. This CDR3 has 16 residues. Per the germline V gene, CDR1 is MNHEY and CDR2 is SVGAGI. DNA for the CDR3: TGTGCCAGCAGTAATGGATTGGCGGACGAACGGAGCGAGCAGTACTTC. Translation: CASSNGLADERSEQYF.

This clonotype was observed at least ten times. The chain's CDR3 is CSAGRGASNEQFF. The CDR3 DNA reads as TGCAGTGCCGGCAGGGGGGCATCGAATGAGCAGTTCTTC. The chain uses TRBV20-1 and TRBJ2-1, with D perhaps TRBD1 (7 bases). CDR3 size: 13 residues. Germline values: CDR1 DFQATT, CDR2 SNEGSKA (reference sequence). V was trimmed by 6 bases and J by 7 bases, leaving 16 bases between them.

The sample holds a few counts of this clonotype. This chain joins TRBV2 and TRBJ2-7; 10 nucleotides align to TRBD1. V was pared by 9 bases and J by 5 bases, with 7 bases of the junction left unmatched. Germline V lookup: CDR1 SNHLY, CDR2 FYNNEI. This CDR3 spans 13 amino acids. This CDR3 is CARGDRGRDEQYF. The DNA of the CDR3 is TGTGCCAGGGGGGACAGGGGAAGGGACGAGCAGTACTTC.

This clonotype was recorded at least ten times. The chain recombines TRBV7-2 with TRBJ2-3; D is unresolved. Germline V gene data show CDR1 as SGHTA and CDR2 as FQGNSA. The CDR3 runs to 14 residues. V was trimmed by 4 bases and J by 0 bases, leaving 8 bases between them. The CDR3 DNA reads TGTGCCAGCAGCTACCTCTCTAGCACAGATACGCAGTATTTT. Amino acids: CASSYLSSTDTQYF.

The J gene is TRBJ2-2, the V gene TRBV20-1; D possibly matches TRBD1 or TRBD2 (5 bases each). The CDR3 extends over 17 amino acids. Germline CDR1 is DFQATT and CDR2 is SNEGSKA (reference sequence). V gave up 1 base and J gave up 0 bases, with 15 bases separating them. CDR3 protein: CSARVPMGVANTGELFF. CDR3 nucleotide sequence: TGCAGTGCTAGAGTCCCGATGGGGGTCGCGAACACCGGGGAGCTGTTTTTT.

This clonotype was seen a handful of times. The V call is TRBV20-1, the J call TRBJ1-6, with D perhaps matching TRBD1 (5 bases). In germline, CDR1 is DFQATT, CDR2 SNEGSKA (reference sequence). Deletions cut 0 bases from V and 9 bases from J, with 18 bases between. This CDR3 has 16 residues. CDR3 in DNA: TGCAGTGCTAGAGAGGGGGGGTCCGACAAGGGTTCACCCCTCCACTTT. It encodes CSAREGGSDKGSPLHF.

This clonotype occurred many times. V and J are TRBV28 and TRBJ2-1; D is undetermined. The length of the CDR3 is 14 residues. Germline V lookup: CDR1 MDHEN, CDR2 SYDVKM. Trimming took 5 bases from V and 11 from J, leaving 19 bases between them. DNA of the CDR3: TGTGCCAGCAGTCCGCCAAGACGGATTAATCAGCAGTTCTTC. It encodes CASSPPRRINQQFF.

This rearrangement joins TRBV12-3 or TRBV12-4 to TRBJ2-3, with D possibly matching TRBD1 (5 bases). The CDR3 is 16 amino acids. Trimming removed 3 bases at V and 0 bases at J, with 13 bases between. Here the CDR3 DNA reads TGTGCCAGCAGTTTTCCCCCAGGGTCTAGCACAGATACGCAGTATTTT. Protein: CASSFPPGSSTDTQYF.

This clonotype was found many times. The genes are TRBV5-1 and TRBJ2-1; D may match TRBD1 or TRBD2 (5 bases each). Trimming removed 0 bases at V and 8 bases at J, with 9 bases between. CDR1 is SGHRS, CDR2 YFSETQ, per germline. CDR3 length: 13 residues. The CDR3 sequence: CASSLGLGDEQFF. As DNA, the CDR3 is TGCGCCAGCAGCTTGGGCCTGGGGGATGAGCAGTTCTTC.